The TCR beta chain under discussion was sequenced for a study of blood T cell repertoires in COVID-19. Study at large: Some COVID-19 samples were acute and others convalescent; all came from the United States, Italy and Spain.

With respect to this clone: The germline gene is not matched at one end of the junction; a read error may be the cause. This sample includes further DNA sequences coding for the same CDR3.

CDR3 length: 11 amino acids. Germline CDR1 reads SGHRS; CDR2 reads YFSETQ. The data were produced by immunoSEQ multiplex PCR, yet TCRdb's version contains in-frame clones alone and is incomplete. The sample shows approximately 240,000 clones, around 81% of them seen only once. This sequence joins TRBV5-1 and TRBJ1-6; 8 nucleotides agree with TRBD1. Sample: peripheral blood. The clonotype was recovered from a woman aged 55-70 years with acute or convalescent COVID-19. The CDR3 here is CASSLTGDLHF. In nucleotides, the CDR3 is TGCGCTAGCAGCTTGACAGGGGACCTCCACTTT.